The entry that follows covers one T cell receptor (beta chain) sequence. As processed by the authors: Amplification from reference gene primers served as the basis for estimated nucleated cell counts. Repertoires were generated with immunoSEQ multiplex PCR, while TCRdb's copy carries only in-frame clones and drops some. D and trimming were read from the DNA, whereas the V and J calls and clone size are those reported in that table. The data contain more than 95,000 clones, 92% of them seen just once; the ten biggest clones take up about 1.9%. The sample originates from a study of blood T cell repertoires in COVID-19. Patients in Seattle were enrolled during active infection, then followed longitudinally. Trimming took 4 bases from V and 6 from J, leaving 12 bases between them. Germline V gene data show CDR1 as MGHRA and CDR2 as YSYEKL. The CDR3 spans 14 residues.

The chain uses TRBV4-1 and TRBJ1-4; no reliable D call. Input material: peripheral blood. This receptor was identified in a man between 50 and 59 years old with COVID-19, enrolled during active disease. Written as DNA, the CDR3 is TGCGCCAGCAGCCCGTCCCGGAGGGATGAAAAACTGTTTTTT. This translates into CASSPSRRDEKLFF.